These 18 T cell receptor beta chains share one sample of origin, sequenced in a study of high-grade serous ovarian cancer treatment subgroups. Clones were sequenced by immunoSEQ multiplex PCR, and TCRdb holds only the in-frame ones, with some missing. This table holds more than 7,500 clones, about 85% found once. Tumor samples were obtained before definitive surgery or chemotherapy. Specimen: tumor tissue. The receptors here all came from a human donor with high-grade serous ovarian cancer.

V gene TRBV30 combines with J gene TRBJ2-2; maybe TRBD2 (5 bases). Trimming shortened V by 1 base and J by 0 bases, and 9 bases separated the two germline ends. From germline, CDR1 is GTSNPN and CDR2 SVGIG (reference sequence). The CDR3 is 15 residues long. For the CDR3, the DNA is TGTGCCTGGAGTGCCCTAGCTTCGAACACCGGGGAGCTGTTTTTT. This codes for CAWSALASNTGELFF. Drawing the rest from reference TRBV30 and TRBJ2-2, the complete variable domain is SQTIHQWPATLVQPVGSPLSLECTVEGTSNPNLYWYRQAAGRGLQLLFYSVGIGQISSEVPQNLSASRPQDRQFILSSKKLLLSDSGFYLCAWSALASNTGELFFGEGSRLTVL.

The chain joins TRBV4-3 to TRBJ1-2, with 9 positions matching TRBD1. The CDR3 runs 16 residues. J gave up 2 bases and V 1 base, and 5 bases lay outside the gene matches. Per germline, CDR1 LGHNA and CDR2 YSLEER. CDR3 sequence: CASSQGAGTGNYGYTF. The CDR3 DNA follows: TGCGCCAGCAGCCAAGGGGCCGGGACAGGGAACTATGGCTACACCTTC.

This chain joins TRBV28 and TRBJ2-7; D may correspond to TRBD1 or TRBD2 (5 bases each). The length of the CDR3 is 12 residues. Germline V gene lookup returns CDR1 MDHEN and CDR2 SYDVKM. Between the trimmed V and J ends, which lost 5 bases and 7 bases, there was a span of 12 bases. CDR3 protein: CASSPGTREQYF. The DNA of the CDR3 is TGTGCCAGCAGTCCTGGGACCCGGGAGCAGTACTTC.

The chain combines TRBV20-1 with TRBJ1-1, with 7 bases that match TRBD1. Germline V gene lookup returns CDR1 DFQATT and CDR2 SNEGSKA (reference sequence). This CDR3 spans 11 amino acids. J lost 1 base, V lost 7 bases, and 0 bases had no gene match. The DNA for the CDR3 is TGCAGTGGGGACAGGAACACTGAAGCTTTCTTT. Its translation: CSGDRNTEAFF.

This sequence joins TRBV13 and TRBJ2-3, with D unresolved. With 1 base removed from V and 4 bases from J, the gap between germline ends came to 3 bases. Germline assignment: CDR1 PRHDT and CDR2 FYEKMQ (reference sequence). This CDR3 region has 12 residues. CDR3 DNA sequence: TGTGCCAGCAGCTTAGTGGCAGATACGCAGTATTTT. It is translated as CASSLVADTQYF.

CDR3: CASSLLLAGGPVNEQFF. Here the CDR3 DNA reads TGTGCCAGTAGTTTACTACTAGCGGGAGGGCCAGTCAATGAGCAGTTCTTC. V is TRBV19 and J is TRBJ2-1; 13 nucleotides line up with TRBD2. V lost 5 bases to trimming and J lost 6 bases; unmatched junction nucleotides: 10. The CDR3 runs 17 residues. Germline lookup yields CDR1 LNHDA and CDR2 SQIVND (reference sequence).

This chain connects TRBV10-3 to TRBJ2-7; 7 bases map to TRBD1. Germline V gene lookup returns CDR1 ENHRY and CDR2 SYGVKD. Trimming at V came to 11 bases and at J to 1 base, leaving 5 bases not matched to a gene. The length of the CDR3 is 12 residues. CDR3 DNA: TGTGCCTCAAAACAGGGGTCCTACGAGCAGTACTTC. This translates into CASKQGSYEQYF.

The chain uses TRBV7-2 and TRBJ2-6, with unresolved D. The V and J ends lost 5 bases and 0 bases respectively, with 8 bases between them. The CDR3 sequence is 15 residues long. Germline V CDR1 and CDR2: SGHTA, FQGNSA. CDR3 sequence reads: CASSRSRSGANVLTF. CDR3 nucleotides: TGTGCCAGCAGCAGATCGCGCTCTGGGGCCAACGTCCTGACTTTC.

This chain joins TRBV4-3 and TRBJ2-5; D is possibly TRBD2 (6 bases). V was clipped by 0 bases and J by 2 bases, with 13 bases between them. The CDR3 runs 16 residues. Germline V gives CDR1 LGHNA, CDR2 YSLEER. Here the CDR3 reads CASSQELAAGQETQYF. DNA of the CDR3: TGCGCCAGCAGCCAAGAGTTAGCGGCCGGGCAAGAGACCCAGTACTTC.

The chain carries TRBV7-9 and TRBJ2-3, with 12 bases identical to TRBD2. The J call may be mistaken, given a closer DNA end match to TRBJ2-5. The germline gives CDR1 SEHNR, CDR2 FQNEAQ (reference sequence). CDR3 length: 15 amino acids. The CDR3 DNA follows: TGTGCCAGCAGCTTTGTGACTAGCGGGGGAGGGACCCAGTACTTC. This sequence encodes CASSFVTSGGGTQYF.

The chain uses TRBV4-2 and TRBJ1-4; D may be TRBD1 (6 bases). V lost 0 bases, J lost 6 bases, and 11 bases lay in between. CDR3 length: 15 residues. Germline V lookup: CDR1 LGHNA, CDR2 YNFKEQ. The DNA for the CDR3 is TGTGCCAGCAGCCAAGATCCAGGGGAGGATGAAAAACTGTTTTTT. Amino acid sequence: CASSQDPGEDEKLFF.

The V gene is TRBV11-2, the J gene TRBJ1-2; TRBD1 is a possible D gene (5 bases). The germline V and J ends were trimmed by 1 base and 6 bases, with 15 bases remaining between them. The germline gives CDR1 SGHAT, CDR2 FQNNGV. This CDR3 has 15 amino acids. CDR3 residues: CASSLVSGTRHGYTF. In DNA, the CDR3 is TGTGCCAGCAGCTTAGTATCAGGGACCCGCCATGGCTACACCTTC.

This clone showed up just once. The chain is built from TRBV6-5 and TRBJ1-1; D call uncertain. The V and J ends lost 4 bases and 8 bases respectively, with 14 bases between them. Looked up from germline, CDR1 is MNHEY and CDR2 is SVGAGI. The length of the CDR3 is 13 residues. The CDR3 protein is CASSFTGWAEAFF. The CDR3 nucleotides are TGTGCCAGCAGTTTTACGGGGTGGGCAGAAGCTTTCTTT.

This chain links TRBV27 with TRBJ2-5; 8 bases match TRBD1. Per the germline V gene, CDR1 is MNHEY and CDR2 is SMNVEV (reference sequence). This CDR3 contains 13 residues. V trimming: 6 bases; J trimming: 5 bases; junction bases outside the gene matches: 5. CDR3 nucleotide sequence: TGTGCCAGCAGGGCCGGGACAGGCGAGACCCAGTACTTC. It is translated as CASRAGTGETQYF.

The V gene is TRBV5-6, the J gene TRBJ2-1, with D perhaps TRBD2 (5 bases). The CDR3 totals 16 residues. Germline CDR1 SGHDT, CDR2 YYEEEE. The V and J ends lost 4 bases and 1 base respectively, with 15 bases between them. CDR3 DNA sequence: TGTGCCAGCAGCGGATTAGACCGCGGGTCCTACAATGAGCAGTTCTTC. Encoded protein: CASSGLDRGSYNEQFF.

This clone was observed a few times. The chain recombines TRBV5-1 with TRBJ2-2; 8 bases match TRBD2. V trimming: 4 bases; J trimming: 3 bases; junction bases outside the gene matches: 11. The V gene's germline CDR1 is SGHRS and CDR2 YFSETQ. The CDR3 runs 17 residues. The CDR3 region is CASSLRPGLDHTGELFF. As DNA, the CDR3 is TGCGCCAGCAGCCTAAGACCGGGACTAGACCACACCGGGGAGCTGTTTTTT.

The V and J genes are TRBV5-1 and TRBJ1-3; D remains unclear. The CDR3 contains 13 residues. V was cut by 4 bases and J by 2 bases, with 7 bases left in between. CDR1 and CDR2 from the germline V gene are SGHRS and YFSETQ. CDR3 bases: TGCGCCAGCAGCGTAGGTACTGGAAACACCATATATTTT. As protein: CASSVGTGNTIYF.

V is TRBV2 and J is TRBJ1-6; D is unresolved. Germline loops: CDR1 SNHLY, CDR2 FYNNEI. This CDR3 contains 14 residues. Trimming removed 4 bases from V and 5 bases from J, with 9 bases in between. The CDR3 loop is CASSAGPNNSPLHF. As DNA, the CDR3 is TGTGCCAGCAGTGCTGGCCCAAATAATTCACCCCTCCACTTT.